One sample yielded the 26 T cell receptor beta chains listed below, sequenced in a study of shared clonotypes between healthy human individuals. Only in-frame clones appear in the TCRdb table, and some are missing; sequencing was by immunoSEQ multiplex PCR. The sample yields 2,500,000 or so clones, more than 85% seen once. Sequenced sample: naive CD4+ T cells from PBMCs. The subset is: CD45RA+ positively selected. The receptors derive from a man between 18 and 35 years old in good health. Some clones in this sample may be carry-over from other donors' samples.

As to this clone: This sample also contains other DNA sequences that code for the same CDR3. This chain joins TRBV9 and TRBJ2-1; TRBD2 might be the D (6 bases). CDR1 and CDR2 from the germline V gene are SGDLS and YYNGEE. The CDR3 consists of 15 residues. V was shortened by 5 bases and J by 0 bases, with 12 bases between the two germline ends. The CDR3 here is CASSQSGSSYNEQFF. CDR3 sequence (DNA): TGTGCCAGCAGTCAGTCCGGGAGCTCCTACAATGAGCAGTTCTTC.

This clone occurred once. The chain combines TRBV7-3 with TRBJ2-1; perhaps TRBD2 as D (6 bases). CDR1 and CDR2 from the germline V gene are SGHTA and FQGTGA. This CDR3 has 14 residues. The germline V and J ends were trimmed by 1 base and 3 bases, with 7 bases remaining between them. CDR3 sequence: CASSLREDYNEQFF. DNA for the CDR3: TGTGCCAGCAGCTTAAGGGAGGACTACAATGAGCAGTTCTTC.

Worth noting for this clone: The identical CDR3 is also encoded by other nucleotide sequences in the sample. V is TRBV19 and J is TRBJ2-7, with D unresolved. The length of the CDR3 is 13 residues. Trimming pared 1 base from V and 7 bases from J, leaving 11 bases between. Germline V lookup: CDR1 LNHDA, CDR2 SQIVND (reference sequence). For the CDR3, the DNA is TGTGCCAGTAGTATAGTTGGCGAAGGGGAGCAGTACTTC. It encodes CASSIVGEGEQYF.

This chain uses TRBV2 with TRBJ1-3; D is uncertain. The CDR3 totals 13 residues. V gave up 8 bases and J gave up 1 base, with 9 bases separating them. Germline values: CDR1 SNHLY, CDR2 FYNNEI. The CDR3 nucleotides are TGTGCCAGCGGTCGGGGATCTGGAAACACCATATATTTT. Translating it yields CASGRGSGNTIYF.

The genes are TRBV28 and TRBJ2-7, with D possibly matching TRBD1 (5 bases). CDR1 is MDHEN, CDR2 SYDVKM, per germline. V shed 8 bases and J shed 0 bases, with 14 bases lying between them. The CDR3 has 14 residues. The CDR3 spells CASYTWGRSYEQYF. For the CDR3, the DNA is TGTGCCAGCTATACTTGGGGCCGCTCCTACGAGCAGTACTTC.

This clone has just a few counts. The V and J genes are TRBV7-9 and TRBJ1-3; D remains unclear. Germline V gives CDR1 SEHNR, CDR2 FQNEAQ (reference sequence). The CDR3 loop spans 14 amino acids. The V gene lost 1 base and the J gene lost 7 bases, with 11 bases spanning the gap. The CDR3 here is CASSLGVRRNTIYF. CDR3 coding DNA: TGTGCCAGCAGCTTAGGTGTGAGAAGGAACACCATATATTTT. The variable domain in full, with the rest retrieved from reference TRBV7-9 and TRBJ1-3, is DTGVSQNPRHKITKRGQNVTFRCDPISEHNRLYWYRQTLGQGPEFLTYFQNEAQLEKSRLLSDRFSAERPKGSFSTLEIQRTEQGDSAMYLCASSLGVRRNTIYFGEGSWLTVV.

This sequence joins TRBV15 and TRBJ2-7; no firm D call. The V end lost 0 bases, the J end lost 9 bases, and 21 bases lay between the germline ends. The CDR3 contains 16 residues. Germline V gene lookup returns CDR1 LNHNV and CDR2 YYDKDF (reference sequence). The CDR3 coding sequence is TGTGCCACCAGCAGAGATCCTGTAAGCGCGGTGGGCGGGCAGTACTTC. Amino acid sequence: CATSRDPVSAVGGQYF.

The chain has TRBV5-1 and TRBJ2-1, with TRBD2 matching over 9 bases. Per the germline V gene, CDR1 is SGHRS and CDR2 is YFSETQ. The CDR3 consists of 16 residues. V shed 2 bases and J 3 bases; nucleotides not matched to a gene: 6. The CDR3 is CASSLLAGLRYNEQFF. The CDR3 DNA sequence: TGCGCCAGCAGCTTACTAGCGGGCTTACGCTACAATGAGCAGTTCTTC.

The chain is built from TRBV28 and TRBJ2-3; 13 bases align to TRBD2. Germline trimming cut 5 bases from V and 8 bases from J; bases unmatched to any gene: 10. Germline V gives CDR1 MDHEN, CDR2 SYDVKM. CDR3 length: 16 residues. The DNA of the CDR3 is TGTGCCAGCAGTCCTCTCGGACTAGCGGGAGTGTTTACGCAGTATTTT. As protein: CASSPLGLAGVFTQYF.

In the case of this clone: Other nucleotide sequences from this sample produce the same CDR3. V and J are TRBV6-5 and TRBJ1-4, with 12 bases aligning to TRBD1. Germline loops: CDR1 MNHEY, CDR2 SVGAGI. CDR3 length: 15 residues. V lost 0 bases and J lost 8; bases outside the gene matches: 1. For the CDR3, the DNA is TGTGCCAGCAGTTACTCCGGGACAGGGGGCGAAAAACTGTTTTTT. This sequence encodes CASSYSGTGGEKLFF.

CDR3 nucleotides: TGTGCCCGGACAGGGGGCACCGGGGAGCTGTTTTTT. Protein product: CARTGGTGELFF. The genes are TRBV30 and TRBJ2-2; 10 positions agree with TRBD1. Germline V gene lookup returns CDR1 GTSNPN and CDR2 SVGIG (reference sequence). The junction had 1 base not matched to a gene; V was cut back by 8 bases and J by 4 bases. CDR3 length: 12 residues. Together with reference TRBV30 and TRBJ2-2, the CDR3 gives the full variable domain: SQTIHQWPATLVQPVGSPLSLECTVEGTSNPNLYWYRQAAGRGLQLLFYSVGIGQISSEVPQNLSASRPQDRQFILSSKKLLLSDSGFYLCARTGGTGELFFGEGSRLTVL.

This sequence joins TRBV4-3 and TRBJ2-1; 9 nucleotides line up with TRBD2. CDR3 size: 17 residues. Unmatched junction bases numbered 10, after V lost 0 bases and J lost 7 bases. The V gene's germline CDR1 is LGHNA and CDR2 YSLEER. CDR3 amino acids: CASSQEWASGIRNEQFF. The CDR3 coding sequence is TGCGCCAGCAGCCAAGAATGGGCTAGCGGGATTAGGAATGAGCAGTTCTTC.

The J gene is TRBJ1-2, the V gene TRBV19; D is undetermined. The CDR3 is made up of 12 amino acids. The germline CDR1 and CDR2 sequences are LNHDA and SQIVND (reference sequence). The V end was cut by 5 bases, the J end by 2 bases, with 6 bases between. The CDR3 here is CASSEGNYGYTF. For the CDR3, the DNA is TGTGCCAGTAGTGAAGGAAACTATGGCTACACCTTC.

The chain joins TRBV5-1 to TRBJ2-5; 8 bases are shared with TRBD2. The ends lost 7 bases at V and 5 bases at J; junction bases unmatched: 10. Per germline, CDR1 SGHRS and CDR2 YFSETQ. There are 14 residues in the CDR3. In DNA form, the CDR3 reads TGCGCCAGCGGGTCGGCGGGAGGTTGGGAGACCCAGTACTTC. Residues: CASGSAGGWETQYF.

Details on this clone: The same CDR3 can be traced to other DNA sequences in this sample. CDR3 amino acids: CASSDGAGGETQYF. The CDR3 DNA follows: TGTGCCAGCAGTGACGGGGCGGGAGGAGAGACCCAGTACTTC. This chain links TRBV2 with TRBJ2-5; 8 bases agree with TRBD2. The germline V gene has CDR1 SNHLY and CDR2 FYNNEI. The CDR3 spans 14 residues. V was pared by 3 bases and J by 4 bases, with 4 bases of the junction left unmatched.

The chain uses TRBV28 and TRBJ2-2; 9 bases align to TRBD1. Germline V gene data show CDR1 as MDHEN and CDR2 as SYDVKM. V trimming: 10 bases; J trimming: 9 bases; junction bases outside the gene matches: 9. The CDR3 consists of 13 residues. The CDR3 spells CATATGGIRELFF. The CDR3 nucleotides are TGTGCCACCGCTACAGGGGGCATTAGGGAGCTGTTTTTT.

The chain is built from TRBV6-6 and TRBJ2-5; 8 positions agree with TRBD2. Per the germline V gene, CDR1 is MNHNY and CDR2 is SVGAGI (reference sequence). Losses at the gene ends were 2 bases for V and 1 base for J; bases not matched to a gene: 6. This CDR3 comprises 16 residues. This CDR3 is CASSYVAGGSQETQYF. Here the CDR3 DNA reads TGTGCCAGCAGTTACGTCGCGGGAGGTTCCCAAGAGACCCAGTACTTC.

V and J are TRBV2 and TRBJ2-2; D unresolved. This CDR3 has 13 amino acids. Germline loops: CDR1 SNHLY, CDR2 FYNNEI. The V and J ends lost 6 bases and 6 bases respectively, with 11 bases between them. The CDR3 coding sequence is TGTGCCAGCAGGGGGTTTGAAGCCGGGGAGCTGTTTTTT. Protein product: CASRGFEAGELFF.

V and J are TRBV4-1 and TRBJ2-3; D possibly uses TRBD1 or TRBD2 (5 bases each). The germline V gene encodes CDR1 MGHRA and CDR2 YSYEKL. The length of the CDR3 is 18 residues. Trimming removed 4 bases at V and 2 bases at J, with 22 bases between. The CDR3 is CASSLRVALARPTDTQYF. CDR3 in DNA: TGCGCCAGCAGCCTCAGGGTAGCGCTGGCGAGACCCACAGATACGCAGTATTTT.

CDR3 loop: CAISGGGTASHGYTF. CDR3 DNA: TGTGCCATCAGTGGAGGAGGAACCGCGAGCCATGGCTACACCTTC. The V call is TRBV10-3, the J call TRBJ1-2; D gene unclear. CDR1 and CDR2 (germline): ENHRY, SYGVKD. CDR3 size: 15 residues. The V gene lost 4 bases and the J gene lost 6 bases, with 18 bases spanning the gap.

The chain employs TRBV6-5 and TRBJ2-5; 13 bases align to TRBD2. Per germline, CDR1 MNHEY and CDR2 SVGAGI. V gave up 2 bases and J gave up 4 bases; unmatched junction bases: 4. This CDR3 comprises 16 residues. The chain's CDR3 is CASSYKGLAGSETQYF. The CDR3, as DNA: TGTGCCAGCAGTTACAAGGGACTAGCGGGGTCAGAGACCCAGTACTTC.

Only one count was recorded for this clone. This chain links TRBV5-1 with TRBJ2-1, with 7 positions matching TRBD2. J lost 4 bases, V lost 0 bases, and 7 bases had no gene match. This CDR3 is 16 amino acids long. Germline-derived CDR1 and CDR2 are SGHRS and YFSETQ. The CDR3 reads CASSLAPLAEYNEQFF. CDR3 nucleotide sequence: TGCGCCAGCAGCTTGGCTCCGCTAGCGGAATACAATGAGCAGTTCTTC. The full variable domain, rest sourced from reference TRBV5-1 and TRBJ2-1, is KAGVTQTPRYLIKTRGQQVTLSCSPISGHRSVSWYQQTPGQGLQFLFEYFSETQRNKGNFPGRFSGRQFSNSRSEMNVSTLELGDSALYLCASSLAPLAEYNEQFFGPGTRLTVL.

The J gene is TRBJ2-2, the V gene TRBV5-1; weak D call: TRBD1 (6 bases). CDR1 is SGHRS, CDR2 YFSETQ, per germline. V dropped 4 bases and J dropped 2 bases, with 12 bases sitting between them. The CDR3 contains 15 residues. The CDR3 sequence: CASSGGLPNTGELFF. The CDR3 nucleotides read TGCGCCAGCAGCGGGGGCTTACCCAACACCGGGGAGCTGTTTTTT.

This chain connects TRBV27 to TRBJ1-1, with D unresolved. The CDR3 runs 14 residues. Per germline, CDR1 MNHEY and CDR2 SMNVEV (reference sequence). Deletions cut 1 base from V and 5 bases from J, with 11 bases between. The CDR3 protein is CASSLYRKGTEAFF. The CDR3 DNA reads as TGTGCCAGCAGTTTATATAGAAAAGGGACTGAAGCTTTCTTT.

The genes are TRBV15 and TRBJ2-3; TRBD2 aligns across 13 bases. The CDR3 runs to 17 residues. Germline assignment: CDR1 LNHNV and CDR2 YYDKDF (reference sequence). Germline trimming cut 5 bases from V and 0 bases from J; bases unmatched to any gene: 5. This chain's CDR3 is CATSQRLAGGSTDTQYF. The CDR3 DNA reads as TGTGCCACCAGCCAGAGACTAGCGGGGGGCAGCACAGATACGCAGTATTTT. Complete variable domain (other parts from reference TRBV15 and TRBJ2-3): DAMVIQNPRYQVTQFGKPVTLSCSQTLNHNVMYWYQQKSSQAPKLLFHYYDKDFNNEADTPDNFQSRRPNTSFCFLDIRSPGLGDTAMYLCATSQRLAGGSTDTQYFGPGTRLTVL.

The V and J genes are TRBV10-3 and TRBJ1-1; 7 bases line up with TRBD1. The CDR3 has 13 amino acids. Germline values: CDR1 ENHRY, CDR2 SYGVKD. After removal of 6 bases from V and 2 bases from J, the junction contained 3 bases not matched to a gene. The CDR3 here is CAIRTGPNTEAFF. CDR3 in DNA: TGTGCCATCAGGACAGGGCCTAACACTGAAGCTTTCTTT.